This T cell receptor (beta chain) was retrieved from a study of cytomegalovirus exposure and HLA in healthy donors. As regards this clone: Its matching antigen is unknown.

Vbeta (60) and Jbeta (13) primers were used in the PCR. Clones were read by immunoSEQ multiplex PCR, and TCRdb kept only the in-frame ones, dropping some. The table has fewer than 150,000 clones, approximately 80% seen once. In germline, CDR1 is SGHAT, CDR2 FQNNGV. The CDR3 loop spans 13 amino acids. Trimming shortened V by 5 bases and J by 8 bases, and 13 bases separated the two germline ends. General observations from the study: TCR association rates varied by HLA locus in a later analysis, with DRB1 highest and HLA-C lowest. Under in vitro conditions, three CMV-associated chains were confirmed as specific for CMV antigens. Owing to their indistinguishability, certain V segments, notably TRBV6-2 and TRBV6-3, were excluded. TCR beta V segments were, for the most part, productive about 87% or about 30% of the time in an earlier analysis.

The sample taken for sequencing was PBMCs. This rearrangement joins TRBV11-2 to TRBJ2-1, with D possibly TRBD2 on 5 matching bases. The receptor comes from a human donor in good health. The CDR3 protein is CASSPMRGHEQFF. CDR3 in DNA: TGTGCCAGCAGCCCCATGAGAGGGCATGAGCAGTTCTTC.